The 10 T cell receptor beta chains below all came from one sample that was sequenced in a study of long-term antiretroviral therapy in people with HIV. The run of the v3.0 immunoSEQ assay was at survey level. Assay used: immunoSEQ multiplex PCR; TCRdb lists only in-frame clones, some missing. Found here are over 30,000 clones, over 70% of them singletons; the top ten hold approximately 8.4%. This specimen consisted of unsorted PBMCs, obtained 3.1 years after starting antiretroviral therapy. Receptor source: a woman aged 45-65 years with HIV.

CDR3 in DNA: TGTGCTAGTAGTAGGGTATCGCATGAGCAGTTCTTC. Its translation is CASSRVSHEQFF. The V gene is TRBV12-5, the J gene TRBJ2-1, with D uncertain. Trimming shortened V by 8 bases and J by 8 bases, and 13 bases separated the two germline ends. Per the germline V gene, CDR1 is LGHNT and CDR2 is FRNRAP. CDR3 length: 12 residues.

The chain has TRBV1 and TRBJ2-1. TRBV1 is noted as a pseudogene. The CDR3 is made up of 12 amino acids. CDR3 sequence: CTSAADYNEQFF. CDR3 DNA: TGCACCAGCGCCGCCGATTACAATGAGCAGTTCTTC.

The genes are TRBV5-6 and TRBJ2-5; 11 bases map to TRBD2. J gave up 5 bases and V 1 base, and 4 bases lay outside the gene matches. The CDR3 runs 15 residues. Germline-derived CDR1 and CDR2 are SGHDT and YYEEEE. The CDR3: CASSLWPSGGETQYF. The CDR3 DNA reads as TGTGCCAGCAGCTTGTGGCCTAGCGGGGGGGAGACCCAGTACTTC.

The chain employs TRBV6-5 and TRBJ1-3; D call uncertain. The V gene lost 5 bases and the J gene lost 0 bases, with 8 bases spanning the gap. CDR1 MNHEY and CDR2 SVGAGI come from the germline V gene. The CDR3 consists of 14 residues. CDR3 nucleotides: TGTGCCAGCAGTACAAGAAGCTCTGGAAACACCATATATTTT. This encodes CASSTRSSGNTIYF.

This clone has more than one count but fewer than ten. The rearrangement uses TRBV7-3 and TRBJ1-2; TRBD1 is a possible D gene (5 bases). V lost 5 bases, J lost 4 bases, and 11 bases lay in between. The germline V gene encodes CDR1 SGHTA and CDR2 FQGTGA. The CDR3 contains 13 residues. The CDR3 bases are TGTGCCAGCAGCGGCTACGACAGCTATGGCTACACCTTC. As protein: CASSGYDSYGYTF.

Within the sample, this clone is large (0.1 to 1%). The CDR3 coding sequence is TGTGCCAGCAGCTTAGGGGGGATGAACACTGAAGCTTTCTTT. Its translation is CASSLGGMNTEAFF. The genes are TRBV5-6 and TRBJ1-1; D may be TRBD1 (6 bases). The CDR3 runs to 14 residues. The V and J ends lost 2 bases and 0 bases respectively, with 8 bases between them. Germline V gives CDR1 SGHDT, CDR2 YYEEEE.

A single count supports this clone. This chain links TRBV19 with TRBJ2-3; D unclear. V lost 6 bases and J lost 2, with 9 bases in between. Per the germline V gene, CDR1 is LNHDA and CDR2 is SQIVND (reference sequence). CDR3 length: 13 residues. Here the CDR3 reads CASRWQNTDTQYF. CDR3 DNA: TGTGCCAGTAGATGGCAGAACACAGATACGCAGTATTTT.

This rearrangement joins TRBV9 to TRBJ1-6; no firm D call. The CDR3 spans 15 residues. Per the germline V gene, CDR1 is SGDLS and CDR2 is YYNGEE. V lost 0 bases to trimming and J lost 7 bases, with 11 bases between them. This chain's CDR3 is CASSVDPQRNSPLHF. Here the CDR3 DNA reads TGTGCCAGCAGCGTAGACCCACAGAGGAATTCACCCCTCCACTTT.

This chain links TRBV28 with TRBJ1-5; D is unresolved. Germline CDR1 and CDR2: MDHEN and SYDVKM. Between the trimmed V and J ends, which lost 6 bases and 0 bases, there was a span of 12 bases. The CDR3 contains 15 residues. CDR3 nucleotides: TGTGCCAGCAGGTGGCAGATCTATAGCAATCAGCCCCAGCATTTT. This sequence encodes CASRWQIYSNQPQHF.

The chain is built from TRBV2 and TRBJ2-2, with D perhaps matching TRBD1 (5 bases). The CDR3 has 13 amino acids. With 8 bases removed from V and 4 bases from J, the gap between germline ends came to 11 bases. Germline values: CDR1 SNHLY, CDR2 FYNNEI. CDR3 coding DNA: TGTGCCAGCCGCCAGGGCGGCACCGGGGAGCTGTTTTTT. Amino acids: CASRQGGTGELFF. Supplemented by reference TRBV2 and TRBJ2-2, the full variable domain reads EPEVTQTPSHQVTQMGQEVILRCVPISNHLYFYWYRQILGQKVEFLVSFYNNEISEKSEIFDDQFSVERPDGSNFTLKIRSTKLEDSAMYFCASRQGGTGELFFGEGSRLTVL.